The 16 T cell receptor beta chains given below trace back to one sample, sequenced in a study of OX40 agonist ivuxolimab in advanced cancers. TCRdb's table, derived via immunoSEQ multiplex PCR, lists solely in-frame clones and lacks some. The sample has tens of thousands of clones, approximately 87% seen once. Sequences were derived from CD4+ or CD8+ T cells sorted from blood, sampled in a trial of the OX40 agonist ivuxolimab. The receptors were sampled from an adult with an advanced solid tumor such as melanoma, head and neck, liver or kidney cancer.

The chain couples TRBV5-4 to TRBJ1-1; D is uncertain. CDR1 and CDR2 (germline): SGHNT, YYREEE (reference sequence). Between the trimmed V and J ends, which lost 0 bases and 0 bases, there was a span of 9 bases. The CDR3 is made up of 15 amino acids. DNA of the CDR3: TGTGCCAGCAGCTTGGGGTTAGGGATGAACACTGAAGCTTTCTTT. Protein: CASSLGLGMNTEAFF.

V and J are TRBV5-8 and TRBJ2-7; D is ambiguous. CDR1 SGHTS and CDR2 YDEGEE come from the germline V gene. CDR3 length equals 12 residues. Trimming removed 3 bases at V and 0 bases at J, with 4 bases between. CDR3 coding DNA: TGTGCCAGCAGCTCCAGCTCCTACGAGCAGTACTTC. It specifies CASSSSSYEQYF. Full variable domain (missing parts from reference TRBV5-8 and TRBJ2-7): EAGVTQSPTHLIKTRGQQATLRCSPISGHTSVYWYQQALGLGLQFLLWYDEGEERNRGNFPPRFSGRQFPNYSSELNVNALELEDSALYLCASSSSSYEQYFGPGTRLTVT.

V is TRBV29-1 and J is TRBJ2-1; TRBD1 matches 7 bases. The CDR3 contains 14 residues. The germline V gene has CDR1 SQVTM and CDR2 ANQGSEA. V shed 3 bases, J shed 7 bases, and the junction held 9 bases outside the gene matches. The CDR3 nucleotides read TGCAGCGTTGACTCAGGGGGTAGGAGGAATGAGCAGTTCTTC. Protein sequence: CSVDSGGRRNEQFF.

The chain joins TRBV18 to TRBJ2-2; D gene ambiguous. This CDR3 is 12 amino acids long. With 3 bases removed from V and 6 bases from J, the gap between germline ends came to 5 bases. Germline V gene lookup returns CDR1 KGHSH and CDR2 LQKENI. The CDR3 here is CASSPLPGELFF. The CDR3 DNA reads as TGTGCCAGCTCACCCTTACCCGGGGAGCTGTTTTTT. The full variable domain, rest sourced from reference TRBV18 and TRBJ2-2, is NAGVMQNPRHLVRRRGQEARLRCSPMKGHSHVYWYRQLPEEGLKFMVYLQKENIIDESGMPKERFSAEFPKEGPSILRIQQVVRGDSAAYFCASSPLPGELFFGEGSRLTVL.

The chain is built from TRBV28 and TRBJ2-7; D remains unclear. V shed 2 bases and J shed 9 bases, with 11 bases lying between them. Germline CDR1 MDHEN, CDR2 SYDVKM. CDR3 size: 12 residues. CDR3 nucleotides: TGTGCCAGCAGTTTAACCCCTGTGGGGCAGTACTTC. This encodes CASSLTPVGQYF.

The J gene is TRBJ2-7, the V gene TRBV9; TRBD2 matches 13 bases. Trimming took 5 bases from V and 8 from J; bases not matched to a gene: 7. The V gene's germline CDR1 is SGDLS and CDR2 YYNGEE. The CDR3 is made up of 14 amino acids. CDR3 protein: CASSKGLAGSQQYF. The CDR3 DNA sequence: TGTGCCAGCAGTAAGGGACTAGCGGGATCACAGCAGTACTTC.

This clone was detected only a few times. This chain links TRBV10-3 with TRBJ2-5; D is perhaps TRBD1 (6 bases). With 6 bases removed from V and 4 bases from J, the gap between germline ends came to 9 bases. Germline values: CDR1 ENHRY, CDR2 SYGVKD. The CDR3 has 12 residues. CDR3 sequence (DNA): TGTGCCATCAGCCCCAGGGGAGAGACCCAGTACTTC. Protein product: CAISPRGETQYF.

V usage is TRBV9 and J usage is TRBJ2-7, with D possibly being TRBD2 (6 bases). The CDR3 is 14 residues long. CDR1 and CDR2 from the germline V gene are SGDLS and YYNGEE. The ends were cut back, 2 bases at V and 3 bases at J, with 12 bases in the middle. CDR3 DNA sequence: TGTGCCAGCAGCGTGGGGGACTCCAACTACGAGCAGTACTTC. Translating gives CASSVGDSNYEQYF.

This sequence joins TRBV7-3 and TRBJ1-6; the D is unclear. V shed 2 bases and J shed 7 bases, with 6 bases lying between them. The germline gives CDR1 SGHTA, CDR2 FQGTGA. The length of the CDR3 is 13 residues. The CDR3 spells CASSLVRNSPLHF. CDR3 DNA: TGTGCCAGCAGCTTAGTCAGGAATTCACCCCTCCACTTT.

This chain joins TRBV28 and TRBJ1-2; D unresolved. This CDR3 has 14 amino acids. V lost 10 bases and J lost 4, with 19 bases in between. In germline, CDR1 is MDHEN, CDR2 SYDVKM. CDR3 nucleotide sequence: TGTGCCACCGCGGACGGACGCTCTGGCTATGGCTACACCTTC. This encodes CATADGRSGYGYTF.

The rearrangement links TRBV11-2 to TRBJ2-7, with D perhaps TRBD1 (5 bases). Germline-derived CDR1 and CDR2 are SGHAT and FQNNGV. V lost 6 bases, J lost 7 bases, and 22 bases lay in between. The CDR3 is 15 amino acids. The CDR3 here is CASSPTQGLKGEQYF. The CDR3 region has the DNA TGTGCCAGCAGTCCGACCCAAGGGTTGAAGGGGGAGCAGTACTTC. The whole variable domain, remainder taken from reference TRBV11-2 and TRBJ2-7, is EAGVAQSPRYKIIEKRQSVAFWCNPISGHATLYWYQQILGQGPKLLIQFQNNGVVDDSQLPKDRFSAERLKGVDSTLKIQPAKLEDSAVYLCASSPTQGLKGEQYFGPGTRLTVT.

The rearrangement uses TRBV2 and TRBJ2-2; the D is unclear. Trimming pared 8 bases from V and 6 bases from J, leaving 4 bases between. Germline V gene data show CDR1 as SNHLY and CDR2 as FYNNEI. The CDR3 loop spans 10 amino acids. CDR3: CASGAGELFF. The CDR3, as DNA: TGTGCCAGCGGGGCCGGGGAGCTGTTTTTT.

This clone has more than one count but fewer than ten. The V and J genes are TRBV19 and TRBJ2-4; no clear D. This CDR3 has 13 residues. Trimming took off 5 bases at V and 7 bases at J, with 12 bases between the two ends. Germline CDR1 LNHDA, CDR2 SQIVND (reference sequence). CDR3 DNA sequence: TGTGCCAGTAGTCTGGTCATTGGGAACATTCAGTACTTC. Protein product: CASSLVIGNIQYF. The variable domain in full, completed from reference TRBV19 and TRBJ2-4, reads DGGITQSPKYLFRKEGQNVTLSCEQNLNHDAMYWYRQDPGQGLRLIYYSQIVNDFQKGDIAEGYSVSREKKESFPLTVTSAQKNPTAFYLCASSLVIGNIQYFGAGTRLSVL.

The gene calls are TRBV6-5 and TRBJ2-4, with D uncertain. The V gene lost 8 bases and the J gene lost 4 bases, with 9 bases spanning the gap. The length of the CDR3 is 12 residues. Germline values: CDR1 MNHEY, CDR2 SVGAGI. The CDR3 here is CASPVKKNIQYF. Here the CDR3 DNA reads TGTGCCAGCCCCGTCAAGAAAAACATTCAGTACTTC.

This clone showed up just once. The CDR3 DNA is TGTGCCAGCAGGTCTACAGGGCGTAGTACTGAAGCTTTCTTT. Translation gives CASRSTGRSTEAFF. The chain links TRBV6-5 to TRBJ1-1; perhaps TRBD1 as D (6 bases). The germline V and J ends were trimmed by 6 bases and 5 bases, with 16 bases remaining between them. The CDR3 covers 14 residues. The V gene's germline CDR1 is MNHEY and CDR2 SVGAGI.

The chain recombines TRBV15 with TRBJ1-2; 8 nucleotides line up with TRBD1. Trimming at V came to 5 bases and at J to 3 bases, leaving 2 bases not matched to a gene. Germline values: CDR1 LNHNV, CDR2 YYDKDF (reference sequence). The CDR3 sequence is 13 residues long. CDR3 nucleotide sequence: TGTGCCACCAGCCCGACAGGGGACTATGGCTACACCTTC. Translation: CATSPTGDYGYTF.